This TCR beta chain is drawn from a study of blood T cell repertoires in COVID-19. Study overall: Whether acute or convalescent, the COVID-19 samples came from the United States, Italy and Spain. Sample material is recorded as cDNA or gDNA derived from T cells, B-cell-depleted T cells, or PBMCs.

The germline CDR1 and CDR2 sequences are LGHDT and YNNKEL (reference sequence). V was clipped by 4 bases and J by 6 bases; unmatched bases: 11. The CDR3 covers 16 residues. As processed by the authors: Estimation of nucleated cell counts relied on the amplification of reference gene primers. Using immunoSEQ multiplex PCR, the repertoire was profiled, and TCRdb retains in-frame clones only, with some absent. From that table come the V and J calls and clone size; the DNA was used to work out D and trimming. The sample has 150,000 to 200,000 clones, approximately 86% seen once. Sequenced input: peripheral blood. The sequence was obtained from a man aged 55 to 70 with acute or convalescent COVID-19. The J gene is TRBJ2-2, the V gene TRBV3-1 (or the pseudogene TRBV3-2), with 7 positions matching TRBD2. The CDR3 is CASSRYPKGGAGELFF. The CDR3 region has the DNA TGTGCCAGCAGCCGATACCCGAAGGGAGGGGCCGGGGAGCTGTTTTTT.